Listed below are T cell receptor beta chains from one sample, sequenced in a study of monozygotic twins with inflammatory bowel disease. TCRdb re-called the 5' RACE reads, yielding one record per CDR3 amino acid sequence without DNA. The sample totals hundreds of thousands of distinct CDR3 sequences. Sample: blood. Receptor source: a human donor with ulcerative colitis or Crohn's disease, or a healthy co-twin of an affected twin (not recorded which). Both conserved end residues are part of each CDR3.

j_call,v_call,cdr3_aa
TRBJ1-1,TRBV5-1,CASSSRVGTEAFF
TRBJ2-5,TRBV21-1,CASSKGTGGSRETQYF
TRBJ2-7,TRBV28,CASSTGQGYEQYF
TRBJ1-1,TRBV28,CASSLMAGGGGAFF
TRBJ1-2,TRBV27,CASSYGRASGGYTF
TRBJ2-6,TRBV12-3/TRBV12-4,CASSLKPRRLVSPDAGANVLTF
TRBJ2-3,TRBV7-8,CASSRLGDTQYF
TRBJ2-2,TRBV7-9,CASSYGMTGNAGELFF
TRBJ2-3,TRBV4-1,CASSQILGTQYF
TRBJ1-2,TRBV6-1,CASTRTGALNYGYTF
TRBJ2-7,TRBV5-1,CASSLAAGYEQYF
TRBJ1-3,TRBV20-1,CSVARGGVNSVRNTIYF
TRBJ1-1,TRBV4-2,CASSQELTGNTEAFF
TRBJ2-1,TRBV5-1,CASSSLAAASYNEQFF
TRBJ1-3,TRBV12-3/TRBV12-4,CASSARDSLAGNTIYF
TRBJ2-7,TRBV6-1,CASSPKIRLAGGPFYEQYF
TRBJ2-3,TRBV6-5,CASSYWRGSIRYTQYF
TRBJ1-5,TRBV11-1,CASSLVQGPRQGGNQPQHF